One sample yielded the 20 T cell receptor beta chains listed below, sequenced in a study of control samples from healthy donors and cancer patients. TCRdb keeps only in-frame clones here, not all; method: immunoSEQ multiplex PCR. Of fewer than 200,000 clones listed, 85% to 95% are singletons. The sequenced sample consisted of blood. Source of these receptors: a man aged 30 to 45 in good health.

The chain combines TRBV7-2 with TRBJ1-1; TRBD1 is a possible D gene (6 bases). The CDR3 totals 12 residues. V was trimmed by 5 bases and J by 3 bases, leaving 7 bases between them. Germline V lookup: CDR1 SGHTA, CDR2 FQGNSA. CDR3 DNA: TGTGCCAGCAGCAAGGGGGACACTGAAGCTTTCTTT. As protein: CASSKGDTEAFF. Looking up the rest from reference TRBV7-2 and TRBJ1-1 gives the full variable domain: GAGVSQSPSNKVTEKGKDVELRCDPISGHTALYWYRQSLGQGLEFLIYFQGNSAPDKSGLPSDRFSAERTGGSVSTLTIQRTQQEDSAVYLCASSKGDTEAFFGQGTRLTVV.

V is TRBV5-8 and J is TRBJ1-2; D possibly corresponds to TRBD1 (5 bases). The CDR3 totals 13 residues. Germline V CDR1 and CDR2: SGHTS, YDEGEE. With 4 bases removed from V and 7 bases from J, the gap between germline ends came to 14 bases. The CDR3 here is CASSRKDIAGYTF. The CDR3 DNA reads as TGTGCCAGCAGCCGGAAGGACATAGCTGGCTACACCTTC. Using reference TRBV5-8 and TRBJ1-2 for the parts outside the CDR3, the full variable domain is EAGVTQSPTHLIKTRGQQATLRCSPISGHTSVYWYQQALGLGLQFLLWYDEGEERNRGNFPPRFSGRQFPNYSSELNVNALELEDSALYLCASSRKDIAGYTFGSGTRLTVV.

The genes are TRBV19 and TRBJ2-1; 8 bases line up with TRBD2. The germline gives CDR1 LNHDA, CDR2 SQIVND (reference sequence). With V trimmed by 1 base and J by 3 bases, 14 bases remained unmatched. This CDR3 comprises 19 residues. CDR3 DNA sequence: TGTGCCAGTAGTATAGGATGGAGCGGGAGAACGATCCGCTACAATGAGCAGTTCTTC. Amino acid sequence: CASSIGWSGRTIRYNEQFF.

This clone appeared once. The chain has TRBV2 and TRBJ2-3; 12 bases align to TRBD1. The germline V gene has CDR1 SNHLY and CDR2 FYNNEI. The J segment lost 3 bases and the V segment lost 6 bases, leaving 4 bases of the junction unmatched. The CDR3 has 15 residues. CDR3 sequence: CASRGTGGITDTQYF. CDR3 sequence (DNA): TGTGCCAGCAGGGGGACAGGGGGCATTACAGATACGCAGTATTTT.

The chain employs TRBV2 and TRBJ2-3, with 9 bases fitting TRBD2. The CDR3 consists of 15 residues. Germline-derived CDR1 and CDR2 are SNHLY and FYNNEI. V lost 3 bases to trimming and J lost 4 bases; unmatched junction nucleotides: 5. The DNA of the CDR3 is TGTGCCAGCAGTGACCGGGCGGGAGGGCCAGATACGCAGTATTTT. Amino acid sequence: CASSDRAGGPDTQYF.

This clone has a handful of counts. The chain recombines TRBV20-1 with TRBJ1-3, with D hard to call. Germline CDR1 reads DFQATT; CDR2 reads SNEGSKA (reference sequence). The CDR3 totals 11 residues. Trimming cost V 3 bases and J 0 bases, with 0 bases left between them. The CDR3 is CSASSGNTIYF. The CDR3 DNA follows: TGCAGTGCTAGCTCTGGAAACACCATATATTTT.

The genes are TRBV10-2 and TRBJ1-4; D unresolved. The CDR3 is 18 residues long. V was pared by 7 bases and J by 4 bases, with 25 bases between. Germline V lookup: CDR1 WSHSY, CDR2 SAAADI. In nucleotides, the CDR3 is TGCGCCAGCAAGGCAGATCGGGGTCCGTACAAAGATAATGAAAAACTGTTTTTT. It codes for CASKADRGPYKDNEKLFF.

This clone was found once. This rearrangement joins TRBV10-2 to TRBJ2-5, with TRBD1 matching over 8 bases. The J segment lost 0 bases and the V segment lost 4 bases, leaving 4 bases of the junction unmatched. Germline assignment: CDR1 WSHSY and CDR2 SAAADI. This CDR3 has 15 residues. The chain's CDR3 is CASSAGTGNQETQYF. CDR3 nucleotide sequence: TGCGCCAGCAGTGCCGGGACAGGAAACCAAGAGACCCAGTACTTC.

Comments on this clone: The sample contains more than one DNA sequence encoding this CDR3. This rearrangement joins TRBV7-9 to TRBJ1-1; D uncertain. The CDR3 has 13 residues. V dropped 1 base and J dropped 2 bases, with 5 bases sitting between them. Germline loops: CDR1 SEHNR, CDR2 FQNEAQ (reference sequence). CDR3 region: CASSLDENTEAFF. For the CDR3, the DNA is TGTGCCAGCAGCTTAGACGAAAACACTGAAGCTTTCTTT.

V usage is TRBV28 and J usage is TRBJ2-7; either TRBD1 or TRBD2 may supply D (5 bases each). CDR1 is MDHEN, CDR2 SYDVKM, per germline. This CDR3 is built from 13 residues. Trimming took off 5 bases at V and 7 bases at J, with 15 bases between the two ends. In DNA form, the CDR3 reads TGTGCCAGCAGTCGAGGGACCATGGGGGAGCAGTACTTC. It encodes CASSRGTMGEQYF.

The J gene is TRBJ2-2, the V gene TRBV5-4; D is perhaps TRBD1 (6 bases). The length of the CDR3 is 16 residues. Germline V gives CDR1 SGHNT, CDR2 YYREEE (reference sequence). V shed 1 base and J shed 8 bases, with 18 bases lying between them. CDR3 coding DNA: TGTGCCAGCAGCTTGTTTACAGGGCCGAACATAGGGGAGCTGTTTTTT. Its protein product is CASSLFTGPNIGELFF.

This clone has only one observation. The rearrangement links TRBV5-1 to TRBJ2-7; TRBD2 agrees at 9 bases. V was pared by 1 base and J by 4 bases, with 9 bases of the junction left unmatched. The germline gives CDR1 SGHRS, CDR2 YFSETQ. The CDR3 is 16 residues long. The CDR3 is CASSLSSGGSSYEQYF. As DNA, the CDR3 is TGCGCCAGCAGCTTGAGCAGCGGGGGGTCCTCATACGAGCAGTACTTC.

This clone was seen more than once but under ten times. The rearrangement joins TRBV7-9 to TRBJ2-3, with D possibly matching TRBD1 (6 bases). The CDR3 runs to 15 residues. Between the trimmed V and J ends, which lost 5 bases and 7 bases, there was a span of 19 bases. Germline values: CDR1 SEHNR, CDR2 FQNEAQ (reference sequence). The chain's CDR3 is CASSPPGHGMNTQYF. The CDR3 DNA reads as TGTGCCAGCAGCCCCCCGGGACACGGCATGAATACGCAGTATTTT.

CDR3 in amino acids: CASSIEGLAGVVNEQFF. DNA of the CDR3: TGTGCCAGTAGTATAGAAGGACTAGCGGGAGTAGTGAATGAGCAGTTCTTC. J is TRBJ2-1 and V is TRBV19; TRBD2 agrees at 13 bases. CDR3 length: 17 residues. Looked up from germline, CDR1 is LNHDA and CDR2 is SQIVND (reference sequence). V lost 0 bases, J lost 7 bases, and 6 bases stayed unmatched.

This clone was seen once. The chain uses TRBV4-2 and TRBJ1-1; TRBD1 agrees at 8 bases. CDR1 is LGHNA and CDR2 is YNFKEQ in the germline V gene. The CDR3 sequence is 17 residues long. With 4 bases clipped from V and 2 bases from J, the junction kept 12 bases outside the gene matches. The CDR3 here is CASSPLAGTGFNTEAFF. CDR3 DNA: TGTGCCAGCAGCCCCCTGGCGGGGACAGGTTTCAACACTGAAGCTTTCTTT.

The chain uses TRBV6-4 and TRBJ1-1; D call uncertain. There are 13 residues in the CDR3. Germline CDR1 MRHNA, CDR2 SNTAGT. V lost 6 bases to trimming and J lost 4 bases, with 12 bases between them. CDR3 coding DNA: TGTGCCAGCAGGACATCGGGCGGCACTGAAGCTTTCTTT. It codes for CASRTSGGTEAFF.

This chain joins TRBV19 and TRBJ2-1; D might be TRBD1 (5 bases). V lost 6 bases and J lost 7, with 16 bases in between. This CDR3 is built from 14 residues. From germline, CDR1 is LNHDA and CDR2 SQIVND (reference sequence). CDR3 DNA: TGTGCCAGTAGATCAAGGGGTGGTTGGAATGAGCAGTTCTTC. The encoded protein is CASRSRGGWNEQFF.

The chain combines TRBV7-2 with TRBJ1-2, with D maybe TRBD1 (6 bases). This CDR3 has 15 amino acids. Germline V gene data show CDR1 as SGHTA and CDR2 as FQGNSA. V lost 3 bases and J 0 bases, leaving 11 bases between the germline ends. CDR3 amino acids: CASSFDGQSNYGYTF. The DNA for the CDR3 is TGTGCCAGCAGCTTTGACGGACAGTCTAACTATGGCTACACCTTC.

The chain links TRBV6-5 to TRBJ2-1; the D call may be TRBD1 or TRBD2 (5 bases each). This CDR3 region has 12 residues. Germline V gene data show CDR1 as MNHEY and CDR2 as SVGAGI. Trimming cost V 8 bases and J 7 bases, with 12 bases left between them. This chain's CDR3 is CASGDGMNEQFF. The CDR3 nucleotides are TGTGCCAGCGGGGACGGGATGAATGAGCAGTTCTTC.

The chain employs TRBV9 and TRBJ1-6, with D possibly matching TRBD1 (6 bases). Trimming cost V 0 bases and J 10 bases, with 11 bases left between them. The CDR3 runs 14 residues. Germline CDR1 reads SGDLS; CDR2 reads YYNGEE. In DNA, the CDR3 is TGTGCCAGCAGCGTAGGGACAGATATCTCACCCCTCCACTTT. Its protein product is CASSVGTDISPLHF.